The 25 T cell receptor beta chains presented below share a single source sample, sequenced in a study of blood T cell repertoires in COVID-19. The data were produced by immunoSEQ multiplex PCR, yet TCRdb's version contains in-frame clones alone and is incomplete. The sample lists roughly 700,000 clones; 75% to 90% were seen once. The sample comprised peripheral blood. The receptors shown here come from a woman aged 18-29 years with acute or convalescent COVID-19.

This chain links TRBV19 with TRBJ2-1; weak D call: TRBD1 (6 bases). From germline, CDR1 is LNHDA and CDR2 SQIVND (reference sequence). The ends were cut back, 5 bases at V and 7 bases at J, with 15 bases in the middle. The CDR3 is made up of 14 amino acids. CDR3 coding DNA: TGTGCCAGTAGTGGGGGCCAAAGATCGAATGAGCAGTTCTTC. This translates into CASSGGQRSNEQFF.

The chain has TRBV6-5 and TRBJ1-2; maybe TRBD1 (6 bases). Germline CDR1 is MNHEY and CDR2 is SVGAGI. CDR3 length: 13 residues. Trimming left V 6 bases short and J 7 bases short, with 15 bases between. CDR3 residues: CASRPGTTSGYTF. For the CDR3, the DNA is TGTGCCAGCAGACCCGGGACAACGAGTGGCTACACCTTC.

The V gene is TRBV9, the J gene TRBJ1-5; 10 bases agree with TRBD1. The CDR3 is 15 amino acids. After removal of 3 bases from V and 3 bases from J, the junction contained 3 bases not matched to a gene. The germline V gene encodes CDR1 SGDLS and CDR2 YYNGEE. The CDR3: CASSGTGGTNQPQHF. The DNA for the CDR3 is TGTGCCAGCAGCGGGACAGGGGGGACCAATCAGCCCCAGCATTTT.

J is TRBJ1-5 and V is TRBV6-1; 7 nucleotides agree with TRBD1. CDR3 size: 17 residues. V lost 0 bases, J lost 6 bases, and 11 bases stayed unmatched. Germline V lookup: CDR1 MNHNS, CDR2 SASEGT. This CDR3 is CASSEAPGRGGSQPQHF. The CDR3 DNA reads TGTGCCAGCAGTGAAGCGCCCGGTAGAGGGGGCAGTCAGCCCCAGCATTTT.

J is TRBJ2-7 and V is TRBV12-3 or TRBV12-4; D unresolved. The V end was cut by 3 bases, the J end by 3 bases, with 9 bases between. The CDR3 spans 13 residues. The CDR3: CASSFWLIYEQYF. The CDR3 DNA sequence: TGTGCCAGCAGTTTTTGGCTTATCTACGAGCAGTACTTC.

A note on this clone: Other DNA sequences in this sample translate to the same CDR3. CDR3 coding DNA: TGTGCCAGTAGTGCAAGGGACAGGGGGTACACTGAAGCTTTCTTT. It yields the protein CASSARDRGYTEAFF. The chain is built from TRBV19 and TRBJ1-1; TRBD1 aligns across 11 bases. This CDR3 has 15 amino acids. CDR1 and CDR2 from the germline V gene are LNHDA and SQIVND (reference sequence). Trimming removed 5 bases from V and 3 bases from J; junction bases left unmatched: 5.

This clone occurred once. The rearrangement uses TRBV9 and TRBJ2-2; TRBD1 might be the D (6 bases). This CDR3 spans 14 amino acids. Germline CDR1 is SGDLS and CDR2 is YYNGEE. Trimming shortened V by 3 bases and J by 1 base, and 7 bases separated the two germline ends. The DNA for the CDR3 is TGTGCCAGCAGCGCAGGGGTGAACACCGGGGAGCTGTTTTTT. Its translation is CASSAGVNTGELFF. Complete variable domain (other parts from reference TRBV9 and TRBJ2-2): DSGVTQTPKHLITATGQRVTLRCSPRSGDLSVYWYQQSLDQGLQFLIQYYNGEERAKGNILERFSAQQFPDLHSELNLSSLELGDSALYFCASSAGVNTGELFFGEGSRLTVL.

This chain links TRBV2 with TRBJ2-2; possibly TRBD2 for D (6 bases). V was shortened by 5 bases and J by 5 bases, with 9 bases between the two germline ends. Looked up from germline, CDR1 is SNHLY and CDR2 is FYNNEI. The CDR3 consists of 13 residues. The CDR3 protein is CASSSRGTGELFF. The CDR3 nucleotides are TGTGCCAGCAGTTCCCGGGGGACCGGGGAGCTGTTTTTT.

The chain is built from TRBV5-4 and TRBJ1-1, with D possibly being TRBD1 (5 bases). The CDR3 loop spans 14 amino acids. The V end was cut by 2 bases, the J end by 5 bases, with 13 bases between. Per the germline V gene, CDR1 is SGHNT and CDR2 is YYREEE (reference sequence). The CDR3 loop is CASSFSGGGTEAFF. Here the CDR3 DNA reads TGTGCCAGCAGCTTTTCGGGGGGTGGTACTGAAGCTTTCTTT.

V gene TRBV30 combines with J gene TRBJ1-2, with 7 bases matching TRBD1. The length of the CDR3 is 13 residues. The germline V gene has CDR1 GTSNPN and CDR2 SVGIG (reference sequence). With 2 bases clipped from V and 5 bases from J, the junction kept 5 bases outside the gene matches. In DNA form, the CDR3 reads TGTGCCTGGAGTCCACAGGGGCAGTATGGCTACACCTTC. It translates to CAWSPQGQYGYTF. The full variable domain, completed using reference TRBV30 and TRBJ1-2, is SQTIHQWPATLVQPVGSPLSLECTVEGTSNPNLYWYRQAAGRGLQLLFYSVGIGQISSEVPQNLSASRPQDRQFILSSKKLLLSDSGFYLCAWSPQGQYGYTFGSGTRLTVV.

The V call is TRBV6-2 or TRBV6-3, the J call TRBJ1-2; TRBD1 agrees at 9 bases. The CDR3 is 20 residues long. After removal of 4 bases from V and 2 bases from J, the junction contained 20 bases not matched to a gene. Germline-derived CDR1 and CDR2 are MNHEY and SVGEGT. CDR3 region: CASSSGTGFFWVPRNYGYTF. In DNA, the CDR3 is TGTGCCAGCAGTTCCGGGACAGGGTTTTTCTGGGTGCCGCGGAACTATGGCTACACCTTC.

V is TRBV20-1 and J is TRBJ2-3; D may be TRBD2 (6 bases). Deletions cut 3 bases from V and 1 base from J, with 11 bases between. The CDR3 runs 14 residues. Germline CDR1 is DFQATT and CDR2 is SNEGSKA (reference sequence). The CDR3 is CSASSGGGTDTQYF. The CDR3 DNA follows: TGCAGTGCTAGTTCGGGCGGGGGCACAGATACGCAGTATTTT.

The chain couples TRBV6-5 to TRBJ1-1; a weak D match, TRBD1 (6 bases). This CDR3 contains 15 residues. Looked up from germline, CDR1 is MNHEY and CDR2 is SVGAGI. With 7 bases removed from V and 4 bases from J, the gap between germline ends came to 19 bases. CDR3: CASTQGPMRRTEAFF. CDR3 nucleotides: TGTGCCAGCACACAGGGCCCTATGCGGCGCACTGAAGCTTTCTTT.

V gene TRBV9 combines with J gene TRBJ2-2, with TRBD1 matching over 8 bases. The trim removed 4 bases at V and 3 bases at J, leaving 2 bases unmatched. In germline, CDR1 is SGDLS, CDR2 YYNGEE. This CDR3 is 14 amino acids long. CDR3 nucleotides: TGTGCCAGCAGCCAACAGGGGGACACCGGGGAGCTGTTTTTT. This encodes CASSQQGDTGELFF.

V is TRBV2 and J is TRBJ1-5; the D gene is possibly TRBD1 (5 bases). CDR3 length: 14 amino acids. V was trimmed by 8 bases and J by 6 bases, leaving 17 bases between them. Germline V gene data show CDR1 as SNHLY and CDR2 as FYNNEI. The CDR3 coding sequence is TGTGCCAGCGGCGGGACGGGGATAGGTCAGCCCCAGCATTTT. Translation: CASGGTGIGQPQHF.

The V call is TRBV6-5, the J call TRBJ1-1, with D uncertain. CDR3 length: 14 residues. The V end was cut by 7 bases, the J end by 4 bases, with 16 bases between. Germline lookup yields CDR1 MNHEY and CDR2 SVGAGI. This CDR3 is CASTLRIEGTEAFF. The CDR3 DNA sequence: TGTGCCAGCACCCTCCGTATCGAGGGCACTGAAGCTTTCTTT.

The rearrangement links TRBV28 to TRBJ1-5, with 7 nucleotides matching TRBD1. From germline, CDR1 is MDHEN and CDR2 SYDVKM. The length of the CDR3 is 15 residues. The V segment lost 8 bases and the J segment 4 bases; nucleotides outside the gene matches: 11. For the CDR3, the DNA is TGTGCCAGCTCATATTTCGGGACAGCGAATCAGCCCCAGCATTTT. Translating gives CASSYFGTANQPQHF.

The gene calls are TRBV18 and TRBJ1-1; D not certain. Germline CDR1 and CDR2: KGHSH and LQKENI. The CDR3 loop spans 13 amino acids. V was cut by 0 bases and J by 4 bases, with 6 bases left in between. DNA for the CDR3: TGTGCCAGCTCACCACCCCGCGGCACTGAAGCTTTCTTT. It specifies CASSPPRGTEAFF.

The chain carries TRBV5-4 and TRBJ1-2; D not resolved. V lost 4 bases and J 8 bases, leaving 12 bases between the germline ends. CDR3 length: 12 residues. Germline V CDR1 and CDR2: SGHNT, YYREEE (reference sequence). This CDR3 reads CASSLRVGGYTF. CDR3 DNA: TGTGCCAGCAGCCTCCGGGTAGGAGGCTACACCTTC.

The chain links TRBV30 to TRBJ1-2, with 10 positions matching TRBD1. CDR1 GTSNPN and CDR2 SVGIG come from the germline V gene (reference sequence). The CDR3 has 12 amino acids. The V and J ends lost 4 bases and 7 bases, in that order; junction bases with no gene match: 3. The CDR3 nucleotides read TGTGCCTGGAACCGGGACAGGGGTGGCTACACCTTC. Residues: CAWNRDRGGYTF.

The genes are TRBV18 and TRBJ1-1; TRBD1 agrees at 7 bases. The length of the CDR3 is 16 residues. Germline loops: CDR1 KGHSH, CDR2 LQKENI. The V and J ends lost 3 bases and 7 bases, in that order; junction bases with no gene match: 14. The CDR3 DNA sequence: TGTGCCAGCTCACCCCCCCCGAAAAGGGGGCTACTTGAAGCTTTCTTT. Translating gives CASSPPPKRGLLEAFF.

The chain combines TRBV2 with TRBJ2-3; 11 bases fit TRBD2. The CDR3 sequence is 17 residues long. CDR1 is SNHLY and CDR2 is FYNNEI in the germline V gene. Trimming at V came to 0 bases and at J to 3 bases, leaving 5 bases not matched to a gene. The DNA for the CDR3 is TGTGCCAGCAGTGAAGCCCGACTAGCGGGGTTGACAGATACGCAGTATTTT. It encodes CASSEARLAGLTDTQYF.

The rearrangement links TRBV27 to TRBJ1-1; TRBD1 aligns across 7 bases. V lost 3 bases and J lost 5; bases outside the gene matches: 9. CDR3 size: 15 residues. Germline-derived CDR1 and CDR2 are MNHEY and SMNVEV (reference sequence). The CDR3 here is CASSFLGQVGTEAFF. CDR3 in DNA: TGTGCCAGCAGTTTCCTAGGACAGGTTGGAACTGAAGCTTTCTTT.

In its sample, this clone was seen a few times. In the same sample, other DNA sequences code for this CDR3. The chain combines TRBV18 with TRBJ1-1; TRBD1 matches at 10 bases. Trimming removed 4 bases from V and 5 bases from J; junction bases left unmatched: 4. Germline assignment: CDR1 KGHSH and CDR2 LQKENI. There are 14 residues in the CDR3. In DNA form, the CDR3 reads TGTGCCAGCTCACAGGGACAGGGGAATACTGAAGCTTTCTTT. Residues: CASSQGQGNTEAFF.

The J gene is TRBJ2-7, the V gene TRBV5-5; maybe TRBD1 (5 bases). This CDR3 has 15 residues. CDR1 is SGHKS, CDR2 YYEKEE, per germline (reference sequence). The germline V and J ends were trimmed by 0 bases and 5 bases, with 15 bases remaining between them. Written as DNA, the CDR3 is TGTGCCAGCAGCTTGGCCTTCAGGGTCCCCAACGAGCAGTACTTC. It specifies CASSLAFRVPNEQYF.